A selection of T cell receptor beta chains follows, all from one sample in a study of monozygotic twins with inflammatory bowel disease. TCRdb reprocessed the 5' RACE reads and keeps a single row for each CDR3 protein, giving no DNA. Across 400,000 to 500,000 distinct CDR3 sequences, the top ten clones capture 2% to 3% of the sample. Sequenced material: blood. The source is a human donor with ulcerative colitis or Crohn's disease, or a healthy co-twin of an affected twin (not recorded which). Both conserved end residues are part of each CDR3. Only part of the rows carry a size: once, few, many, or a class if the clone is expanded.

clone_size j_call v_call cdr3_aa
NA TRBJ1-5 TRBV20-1 CSAREKGQAHQPQHF
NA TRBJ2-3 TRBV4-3 CASSQGRSHITDTQYF
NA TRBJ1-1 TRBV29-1 CSVEVGGMGTEAFF
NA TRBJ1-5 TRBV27 CASSSDRGGQPQHF
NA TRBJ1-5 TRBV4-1 CASSQDMATGPQHF
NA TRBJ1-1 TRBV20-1 CSAPGQVNTEAFF
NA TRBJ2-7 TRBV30 CAWSNGGGAYEQYF
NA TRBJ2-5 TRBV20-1 CSANHPRQGASETQYF
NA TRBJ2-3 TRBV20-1 CSATPYGGAILDTQYF
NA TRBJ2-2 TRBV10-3 CAITPSSGGTGELFF
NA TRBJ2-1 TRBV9 CATASGAYNEQFF
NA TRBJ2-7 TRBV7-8 CASSLRPTGSYEQYF
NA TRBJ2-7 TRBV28 CASSQGSREQYF
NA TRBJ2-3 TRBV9 CASSAGLADSDTQYF
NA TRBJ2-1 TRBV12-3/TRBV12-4 CASSLTRPNEQFF
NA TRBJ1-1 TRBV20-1 CSAPSTGETEAFF
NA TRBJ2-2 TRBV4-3 CASSEDPGPSTGELFF
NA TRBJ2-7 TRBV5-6 CASSRPTRNEQYF
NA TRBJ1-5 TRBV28 CASFDRDSYLQDQPQHF
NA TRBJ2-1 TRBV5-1 CASSPDASGKFF
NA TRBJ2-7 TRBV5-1 CASSERLLASDEQYF
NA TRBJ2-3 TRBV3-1 CASYLGTDTQYF
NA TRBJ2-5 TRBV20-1 CSAEEGIYETQYF
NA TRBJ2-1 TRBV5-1 CASTRDSYNEQFF
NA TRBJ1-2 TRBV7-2 CASSHERVNYGYTF
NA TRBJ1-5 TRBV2 CASSEQGLAGNQPQHF
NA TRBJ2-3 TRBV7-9 CASSPSGSGTDTQYF
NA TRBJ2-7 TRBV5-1 CASSFAPGLYEQYF
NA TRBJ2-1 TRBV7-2 CASSLEAGPGHNEQFF
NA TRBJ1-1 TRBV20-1 CSALRGLGTEAFF
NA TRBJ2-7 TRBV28 CASSPPRSREVPWVSYEQYF
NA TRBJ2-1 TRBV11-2 CASSLHGWERASYNEQFF
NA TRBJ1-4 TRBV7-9 CASSPYNEKLFF
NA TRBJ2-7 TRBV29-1 CSGRGSSYEQYF
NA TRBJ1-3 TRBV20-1 CSAHGRQGGVNTIYF
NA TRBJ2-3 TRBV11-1 CASSLSRGGTQYF
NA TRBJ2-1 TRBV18 CASSGGSEQFF
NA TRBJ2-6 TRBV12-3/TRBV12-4 CASSLLRGKAF
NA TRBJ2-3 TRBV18 CASSPRIQASTDTQYF
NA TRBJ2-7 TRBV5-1 CASSRDLRTYEQYF
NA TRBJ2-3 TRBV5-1 CASRERTGASTDTQYF
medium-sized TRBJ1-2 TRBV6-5 CASSSRRTVSYGYTF
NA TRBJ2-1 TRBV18 CASSPLSSGSYNEQFF
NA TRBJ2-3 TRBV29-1 CSVEGIYGTASTDTQYF
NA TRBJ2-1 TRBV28 CASSYTNNEQFF
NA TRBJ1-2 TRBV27 CASSLTTNYGYTF